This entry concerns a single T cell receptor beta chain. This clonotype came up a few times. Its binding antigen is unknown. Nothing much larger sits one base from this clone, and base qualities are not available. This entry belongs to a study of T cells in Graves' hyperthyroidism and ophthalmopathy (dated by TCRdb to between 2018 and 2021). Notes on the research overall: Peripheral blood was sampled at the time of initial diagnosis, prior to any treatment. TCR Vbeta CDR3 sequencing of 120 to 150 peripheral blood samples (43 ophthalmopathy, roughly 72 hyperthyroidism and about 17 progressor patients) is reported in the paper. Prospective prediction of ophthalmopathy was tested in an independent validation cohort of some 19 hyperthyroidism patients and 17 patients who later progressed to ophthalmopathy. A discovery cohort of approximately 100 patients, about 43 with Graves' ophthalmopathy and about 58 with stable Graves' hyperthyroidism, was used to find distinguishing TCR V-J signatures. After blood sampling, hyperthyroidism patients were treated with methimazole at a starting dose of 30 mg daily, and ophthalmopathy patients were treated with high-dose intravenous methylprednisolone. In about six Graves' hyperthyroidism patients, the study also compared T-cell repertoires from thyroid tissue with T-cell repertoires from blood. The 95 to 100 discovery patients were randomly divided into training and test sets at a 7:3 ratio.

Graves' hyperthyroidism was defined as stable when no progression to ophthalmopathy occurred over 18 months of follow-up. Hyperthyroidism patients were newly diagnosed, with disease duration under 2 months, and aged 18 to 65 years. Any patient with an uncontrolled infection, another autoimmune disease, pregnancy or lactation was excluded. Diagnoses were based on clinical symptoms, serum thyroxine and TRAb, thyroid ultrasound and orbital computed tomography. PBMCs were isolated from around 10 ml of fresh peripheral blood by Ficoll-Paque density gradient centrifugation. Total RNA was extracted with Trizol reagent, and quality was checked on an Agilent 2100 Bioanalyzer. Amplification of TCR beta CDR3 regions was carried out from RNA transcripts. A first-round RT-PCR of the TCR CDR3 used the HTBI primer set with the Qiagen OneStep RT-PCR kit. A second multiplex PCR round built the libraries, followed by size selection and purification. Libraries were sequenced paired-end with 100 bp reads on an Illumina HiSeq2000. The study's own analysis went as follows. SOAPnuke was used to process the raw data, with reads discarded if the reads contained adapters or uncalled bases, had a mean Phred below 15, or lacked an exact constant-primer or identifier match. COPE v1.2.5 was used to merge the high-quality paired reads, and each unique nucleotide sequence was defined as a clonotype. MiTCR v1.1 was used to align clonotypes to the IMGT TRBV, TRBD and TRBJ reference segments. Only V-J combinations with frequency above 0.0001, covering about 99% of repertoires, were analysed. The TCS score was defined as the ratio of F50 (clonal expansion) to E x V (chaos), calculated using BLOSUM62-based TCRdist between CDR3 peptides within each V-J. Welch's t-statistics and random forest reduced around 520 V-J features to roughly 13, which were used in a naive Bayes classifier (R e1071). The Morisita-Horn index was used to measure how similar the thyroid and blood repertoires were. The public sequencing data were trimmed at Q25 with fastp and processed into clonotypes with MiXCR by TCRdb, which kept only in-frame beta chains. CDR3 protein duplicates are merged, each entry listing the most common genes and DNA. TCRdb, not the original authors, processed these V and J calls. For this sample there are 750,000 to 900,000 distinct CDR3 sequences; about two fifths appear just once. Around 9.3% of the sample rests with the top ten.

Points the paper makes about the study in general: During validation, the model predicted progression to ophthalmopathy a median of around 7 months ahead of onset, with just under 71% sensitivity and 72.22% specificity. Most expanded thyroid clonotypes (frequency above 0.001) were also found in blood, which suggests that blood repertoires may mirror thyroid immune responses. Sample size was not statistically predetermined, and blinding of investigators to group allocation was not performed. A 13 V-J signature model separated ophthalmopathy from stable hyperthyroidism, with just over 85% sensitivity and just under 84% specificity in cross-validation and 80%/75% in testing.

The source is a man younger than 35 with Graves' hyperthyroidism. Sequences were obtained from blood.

The CDR3 here reads CASSLVDTSTKGHSNTEAFF. The nucleotide sequence is given as TGTGCCAGCAGCTTAGTGGACACCAGCACAAAGGGACATTCGAACACTGAAGCTTTCTTT. The chain couples TRBV7-8 to TRBJ1-1, and perhaps TRBD1 as D gene, on 6 matching bases. The germline V gene provides CDR1 SGHVS and CDR2 FQNEAQ. The CDR3 measures 20 amino acids from cysteine to phenylalanine. Just the 60-base CDR3 DNA is kept, in frame starting at base 1. V is reduced by 1 base and J by 1 base, leaving a spacing of 25 bases between them.